This is a list of T cell receptor beta chains from one sample in a study of blood T cell repertoires in COVID-19. Here immunoSEQ multiplex PCR was the method, and the copy in TCRdb shows in-frame clones only, minus some. The repertoire holds 90,000 to 120,000 clones, with roughly 89% as singletons. Sequenced input: peripheral blood. These receptors were collected from a human donor in a cohort sampled during active COVID-19. The CDR3 runs from the conserved cysteine through the conserved F or W. Fields, in order: D gene, J gene, V gene, clone size, CDR3 protein, CDR3 DNA. The D gene is left open where the match is weak. Some rows have no size entry. The others give once, few or many, or a class for an expanded clone.

d_call: .
j_call: TRBJ2-1
v_call: TRBV2
clone_size: .
cdr3_aa: CASTVSYNEQFF
cdr3_nt: TGTGCCAGCACAGTGTCCTACAATGAGCAGTTCTTC

d_call: TRBD1
j_call: TRBJ2-1
v_call: TRBV7-8
clone_size: .
cdr3_aa: CASSAGTGNYNEQFF
cdr3_nt: TGTGCCAGCAGCGCTGGGACAGGGAACTACAATGAGCAGTTCTTC

d_call: TRBD1
j_call: TRBJ1-2
v_call: TRBV29-1
clone_size: .
cdr3_aa: CSVTGQGKLGYGYTF
cdr3_nt: TGCAGCGTGACGGGACAGGGGAAGCTTGGGTATGGCTACACCTTC

d_call: .
j_call: TRBJ1-2
v_call: TRBV6-6
clone_size: .
cdr3_aa: CASELGGGRGYTF
cdr3_nt: TGTGCCAGCGAACTGGGGGGAGGTAGAGGCTACACCTTC

d_call: .
j_call: TRBJ1-2
v_call: TRBV20-1
clone_size: .
cdr3_aa: CSASPGLTF
cdr3_nt: TGCAGTGCCAGCCCAGGACTTACCTTC

d_call: TRBD2
j_call: TRBJ2-3
v_call: TRBV11-3
clone_size: .
cdr3_aa: CASSQSGGLADTQYF
cdr3_nt: TGTGCCAGCAGCCAGAGCGGGGGTCTCGCAGATACGCAGTATTTT

d_call: .
j_call: TRBJ1-6
v_call: TRBV9
clone_size: .
cdr3_aa: CASSETGTYSPLHF
cdr3_nt: TGTGCCAGCAGCGAGACAGGTACTTATTCACCCCTCCACTTT

d_call: TRBD2
j_call: TRBJ2-1
v_call: TRBV5-1
clone_size: .
cdr3_aa: CASSPPRLAGPYNEQFF
cdr3_nt: TGCGCCAGCAGCCCCCCAAGACTAGCGGGACCTTACAATGAGCAGTTCTTC

d_call: TRBD2
j_call: TRBJ2-3
v_call: TRBV9
clone_size: .
cdr3_aa: CASSVGPAGAGDTQYF
cdr3_nt: TGTGCCAGCAGCGTAGGCCCAGCGGGAGCGGGAGATACGCAGTATTTT

d_call: .
j_call: TRBJ1-1
v_call: TRBV28
clone_size: .
cdr3_aa: CASSSPGRVLAEAFF
cdr3_nt: TGTGCCAGCAGTAGCCCCGGCAGGGTCTTGGCTGAAGCTTTCTTT

d_call: .
j_call: TRBJ1-1
v_call: TRBV29-1
clone_size: .
cdr3_aa: CSARGWIDTEAFF
cdr3_nt: TGCAGCGCTCGGGGGTGGATCGACACTGAAGCTTTCTTT

d_call: TRBD1
j_call: TRBJ2-7
v_call: TRBV10-1
clone_size: few
cdr3_aa: CASSRDSSYEQYF
cdr3_nt: TGCGCCAGCAGTCGGGACAGCTCCTACGAGCAGTACTTC

d_call: TRBD1
j_call: TRBJ1-2
v_call: TRBV5-1
clone_size: .
cdr3_aa: CASSPDRGAYGYTF
cdr3_nt: TGCGCCAGCAGTCCCGACAGGGGCGCTTATGGCTACACCTTC

d_call: TRBD2
j_call: TRBJ2-5
v_call: TRBV7-2
clone_size: .
cdr3_aa: CASSLGLAGGLETQYF
cdr3_nt: TGTGCCAGCAGCCTCGGACTAGCGGGGGGTCTAGAGACCCAGTACTTC

d_call: TRBD2
j_call: TRBJ2-3
v_call: TRBV4-3
clone_size: .
cdr3_aa: CASSQEIAGGWDTQYF
cdr3_nt: TGCGCCAGCAGCCAAGAAATAGCGGGGGGGTGGGATACGCAGTATTTT

d_call: TRBD1
j_call: TRBJ1-3
v_call: TRBV15
clone_size: .
cdr3_aa: CATRTGGDGNTIYF
cdr3_nt: TGTGCCACCAGGACAGGGGGCGATGGAAACACCATATATTTT

d_call: TRBD1
j_call: TRBJ1-2
v_call: TRBV11-2
clone_size: .
cdr3_aa: CASSSIRTGFNGYTF
cdr3_nt: TGTGCCAGCAGCTCGATCCGGACAGGGTTTAATGGCTACACCTTC

d_call: .
j_call: TRBJ1-1
v_call: TRBV11-3
clone_size: .
cdr3_aa: CASSSDSDTEAFF
cdr3_nt: TGTGCCAGCAGCTCGGACAGCGACACTGAAGCTTTCTTT

d_call: TRBD1
j_call: TRBJ2-7
v_call: TRBV15
clone_size: .
cdr3_aa: CATSRGDRIYEQYF
cdr3_nt: TGTGCCACCAGCAGGGGGGACAGGATCTACGAGCAGTACTTC

d_call: .
j_call: TRBJ1-3
v_call: TRBV4-2
clone_size: .
cdr3_aa: CASSQEFTRASGNTIYF
cdr3_nt: TGTGCCAGCAGCCAAGAATTCACGAGGGCCTCTGGAAACACCATATATTTT

d_call: TRBD2
j_call: TRBJ2-7
v_call: TRBV28
clone_size: .
cdr3_aa: CASSLPPGGDEQYF
cdr3_nt: TGTGCCAGCAGTTTACCCCCTGGGGGGGACGAGCAGTACTTC

d_call: .
j_call: TRBJ2-1
v_call: TRBV5-1
clone_size: .
cdr3_aa: CASSLILRTGNHYNEQFF
cdr3_nt: TGCGCCAGCAGCCTGATTTTAAGAACAGGGAACCATTACAATGAGCAGTTCTTC

d_call: TRBD2
j_call: TRBJ2-5
v_call: TRBV11-3
clone_size: .
cdr3_aa: CASSPRQRGERETQYF
cdr3_nt: TGTGCCAGCAGCCCACGGCAGCGGGGGGAGAGAGAGACCCAGTACTTC

d_call: .
j_call: TRBJ2-7
v_call: TRBV5-5
clone_size: .
cdr3_aa: CASSLVRGSYEQYF
cdr3_nt: TGTGCCAGCAGCTTGGTCAGGGGTTCCTACGAGCAGTACTTC

d_call: .
j_call: TRBJ2-6
v_call: TRBV19
clone_size: .
cdr3_aa: CASKGGLSTNVLTF
cdr3_nt: TGTGCCAGTAAAGGCGGGCTTAGCACCAACGTCCTGACTTTC

d_call: .
j_call: TRBJ2-2
v_call: TRBV18
clone_size: .
cdr3_aa: CASSLAFTGELFF
cdr3_nt: TGTGCCAGCTCACTAGCCTTCACCGGGGAGCTGTTTTTT

d_call: TRBD2
j_call: TRBJ2-3
v_call: TRBV19
clone_size: .
cdr3_aa: CASSIEGKREEGTDTQYF
cdr3_nt: TGTGCCAGTAGTATAGAGGGGAAGCGGGAAGAGGGCACAGATACGCAGTATTTT

d_call: TRBD2
j_call: TRBJ2-1
v_call: TRBV5-1
clone_size: .
cdr3_aa: CASTSGGHWFF
cdr3_nt: TGCGCCAGCACATCGGGGGGGCATTGGTTCTTC

d_call: .
j_call: TRBJ1-1
v_call: TRBV18
clone_size: few
cdr3_aa: CASSPAGRRSNTEAFF
cdr3_nt: TGTGCCAGCTCACCCGCGGGAAGGAGGTCGAACACTGAAGCTTTCTTT

d_call: TRBD1
j_call: TRBJ1-1
v_call: TRBV11-3
clone_size: .
cdr3_aa: CASSFGTGGSEAFF
cdr3_nt: TGTGCCAGCAGCTTCGGGACAGGGGGCTCTGAAGCTTTCTTT

d_call: .
j_call: TRBJ1-4
v_call: TRBV6-6
clone_size: .
cdr3_aa: CASSYSVGAANEKLFF
cdr3_nt: TGTGCCAGCAGTTACTCCGTGGGGGCGGCTAATGAAAAACTGTTTTTT

d_call: TRBD1
j_call: TRBJ2-7
v_call: TRBV2
clone_size: .
cdr3_aa: CASSEGQGTYEQYF
cdr3_nt: TGTGCCAGCAGTGAAGGACAGGGGACCTACGAGCAGTACTTC

d_call: .
j_call: TRBJ2-3
v_call: TRBV7-9
clone_size: .
cdr3_aa: CASSLDGVDTQYF
cdr3_nt: TGTGCCAGCAGCTTGGACGGGGTAGATACGCAGTATTTT

d_call: TRBD2
j_call: TRBJ2-3
v_call: TRBV4-3
clone_size: .
cdr3_aa: CASSQELTSGAGRTDTQYF
cdr3_nt: TGCGCCAGCAGCCAAGAGTTAACGAGCGGGGCCGGCCGCACAGATACGCAGTATTTT

d_call: TRBD2
j_call: TRBJ2-3
v_call: TRBV10-3
clone_size: .
cdr3_aa: CAISGPRTSGGTSTDTQYF
cdr3_nt: TGTGCCATCAGTGGGCCCAGGACTAGCGGGGGAACTAGCACAGATACGCAGTATTTT

d_call: .
j_call: TRBJ1-1
v_call: TRBV18
clone_size: once
cdr3_aa: CASSPRSLANTEAFF
cdr3_nt: TGTGCCAGCTCACCCCGAAGCCTCGCGAACACTGAAGCTTTCTTT